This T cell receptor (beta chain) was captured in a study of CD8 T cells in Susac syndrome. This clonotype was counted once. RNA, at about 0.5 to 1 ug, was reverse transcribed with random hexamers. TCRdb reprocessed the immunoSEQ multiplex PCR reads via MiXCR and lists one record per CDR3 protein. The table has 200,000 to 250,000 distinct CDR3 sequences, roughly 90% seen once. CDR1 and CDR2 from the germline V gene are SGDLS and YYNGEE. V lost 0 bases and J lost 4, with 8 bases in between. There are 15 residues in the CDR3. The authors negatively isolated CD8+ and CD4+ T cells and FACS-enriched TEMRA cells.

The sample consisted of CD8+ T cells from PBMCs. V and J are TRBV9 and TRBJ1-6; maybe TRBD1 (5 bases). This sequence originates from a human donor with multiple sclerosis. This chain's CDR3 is CASSVEGTYNSPLHF. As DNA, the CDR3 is TGTGCCAGCAGCGTAGAGGGGACGTATAATTCACCCCTCCACTTT.